The clone carrying this TCR beta chain appeared a few times. TCRdb re-called the RACE reads with MiXCR, one entry per CDR3 protein. This sample has 250,000 or so distinct CDR3 sequences; roughly 7.4% occur once, and the top ten carry 1.2%. These data belong to a study of human T cells and chemical hapten exposure. This sample's time point: pre-sensitization, week 0. The treatment: therapeutic diphenylcyclopropenone sensitization with weekly scalp DPC. This CDR3 contains 15 residues. Unmatched junction bases numbered 10, after V lost 5 bases and J lost 4 bases. CDR1 and CDR2 (germline): SGHVS, FQNEAQ. Sample: whole blood, taken in connection with sensitization to the hapten diphenylcyclopropenone (DPC). The origin of this receptor is a man between 18 and 29 years old with alopecia areata. Some clones in this sample may be carry-over from other donors' samples. The rearrangement joins TRBV7-8 to TRBJ2-7, with 8 nucleotides matching TRBD2. The DNA of the CDR3 is TGTGCCAGCAGCCCTAGCGGGTGGATGGGTTACGAGCAGTACGTC. This translates into CASSPSGWMGYEQYV.